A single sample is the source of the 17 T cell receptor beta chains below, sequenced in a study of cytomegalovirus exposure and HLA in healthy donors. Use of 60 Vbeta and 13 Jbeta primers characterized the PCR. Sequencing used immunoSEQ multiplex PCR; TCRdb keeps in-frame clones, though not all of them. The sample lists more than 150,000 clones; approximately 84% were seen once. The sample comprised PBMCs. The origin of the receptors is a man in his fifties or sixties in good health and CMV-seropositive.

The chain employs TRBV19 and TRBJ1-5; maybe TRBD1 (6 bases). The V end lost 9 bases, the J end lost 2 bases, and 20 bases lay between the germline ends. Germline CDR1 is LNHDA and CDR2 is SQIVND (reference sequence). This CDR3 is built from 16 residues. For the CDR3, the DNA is TGTGCCAGGGACTTCGGGGGGGCGGAGGGCAATCAGCCCCAGCATTTT. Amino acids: CARDFGGAEGNQPQHF.

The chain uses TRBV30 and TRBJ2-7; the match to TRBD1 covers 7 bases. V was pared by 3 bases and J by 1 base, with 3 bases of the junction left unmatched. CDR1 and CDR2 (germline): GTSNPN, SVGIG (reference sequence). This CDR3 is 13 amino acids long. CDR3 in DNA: TGTGCCTGGAGCACAGGGGAATCCTACGAGCAGTACTTC. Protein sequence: CAWSTGESYEQYF.

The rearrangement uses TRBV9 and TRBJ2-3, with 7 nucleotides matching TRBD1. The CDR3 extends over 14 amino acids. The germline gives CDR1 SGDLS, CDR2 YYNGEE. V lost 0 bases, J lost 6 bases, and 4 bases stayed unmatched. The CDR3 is CASSVEQGSDTQYF. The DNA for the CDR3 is TGTGCCAGCAGCGTAGAACAGGGGTCGGATACGCAGTATTTT. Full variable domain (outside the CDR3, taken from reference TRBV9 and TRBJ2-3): DSGVTQTPKHLITATGQRVTLRCSPRSGDLSVYWYQQSLDQGLQFLIQYYNGEERAKGNILERFSAQQFPDLHSELNLSSLELGDSALYFCASSVEQGSDTQYFGPGTRLTVL.

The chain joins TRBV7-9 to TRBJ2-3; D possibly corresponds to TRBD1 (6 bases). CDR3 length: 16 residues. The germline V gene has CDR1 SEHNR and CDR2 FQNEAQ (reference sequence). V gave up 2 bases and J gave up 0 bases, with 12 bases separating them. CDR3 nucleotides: TGTGCCAGCAGCTTAAACAGGGAGTCTAGCACAGATACGCAGTATTTT. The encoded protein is CASSLNRESSTDTQYF.

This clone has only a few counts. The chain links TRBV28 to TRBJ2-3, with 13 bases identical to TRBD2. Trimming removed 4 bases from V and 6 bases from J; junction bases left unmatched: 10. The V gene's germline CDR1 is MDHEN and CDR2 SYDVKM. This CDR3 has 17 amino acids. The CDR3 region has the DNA TGTGCCAGCAGTTCGACTAGCGGGGGGAAGACACGCGATACGCAGTATTTT. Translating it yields CASSSTSGGKTRDTQYF.

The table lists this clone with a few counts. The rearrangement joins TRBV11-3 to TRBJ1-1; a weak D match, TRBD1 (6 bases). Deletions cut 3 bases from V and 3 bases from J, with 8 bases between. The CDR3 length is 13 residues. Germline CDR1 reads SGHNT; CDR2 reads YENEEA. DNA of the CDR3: TGTGCCAGCAGCTTGCAGGGGTACACTGAAGCTTTCTTT. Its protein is CASSLQGYTEAFF.

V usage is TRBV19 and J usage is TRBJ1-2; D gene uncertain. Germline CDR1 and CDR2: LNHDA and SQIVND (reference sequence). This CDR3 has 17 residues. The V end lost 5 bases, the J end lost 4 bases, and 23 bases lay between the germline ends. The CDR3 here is CASSPLNLGVSAYGYTF. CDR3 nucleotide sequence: TGTGCCAGTAGTCCCCTGAACCTTGGAGTGTCCGCCTATGGCTACACCTTC.

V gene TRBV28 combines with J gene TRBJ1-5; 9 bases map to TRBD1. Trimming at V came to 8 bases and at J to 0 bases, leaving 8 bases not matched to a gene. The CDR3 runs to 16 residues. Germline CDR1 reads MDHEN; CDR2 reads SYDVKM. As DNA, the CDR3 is TGTGCCAGCCATGGGACAGGGACATTTAGCAATCAGCCCCAGCATTTT. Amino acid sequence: CASHGTGTFSNQPQHF.

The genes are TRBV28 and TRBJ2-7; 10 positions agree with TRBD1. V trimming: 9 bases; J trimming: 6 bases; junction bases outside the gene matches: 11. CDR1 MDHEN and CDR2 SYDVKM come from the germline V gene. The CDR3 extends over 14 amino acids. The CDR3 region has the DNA TGTGCCAGTACCGCGGGACAGGGGTCGCTCGAGCAGTACTTC. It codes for CASTAGQGSLEQYF. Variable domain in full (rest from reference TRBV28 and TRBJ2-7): DVKVTQSSRYLVKRTGEKVFLECVQDMDHENMFWYRQDPGLGLRLIYFSYDVKMKEKGDIPEGYSVSREKKERFSLILESASTNQTSMYLCASTAGQGSLEQYFGPGTRLTVT.

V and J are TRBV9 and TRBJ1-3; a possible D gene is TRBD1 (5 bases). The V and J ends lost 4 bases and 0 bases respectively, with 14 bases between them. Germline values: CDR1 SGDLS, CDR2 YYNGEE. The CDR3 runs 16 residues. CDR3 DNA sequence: TGTGCCAGCAGCCCCCGAAGGGGACTCTCTGGAAACACCATATATTTT. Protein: CASSPRRGLSGNTIYF.

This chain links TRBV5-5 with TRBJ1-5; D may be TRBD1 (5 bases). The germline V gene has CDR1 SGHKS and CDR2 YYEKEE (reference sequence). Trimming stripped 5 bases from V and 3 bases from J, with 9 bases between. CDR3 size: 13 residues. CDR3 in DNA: TGTGCCAGCAGTTTAGGGGCCAATCAGCCCCAGCATTTT. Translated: CASSLGANQPQHF.

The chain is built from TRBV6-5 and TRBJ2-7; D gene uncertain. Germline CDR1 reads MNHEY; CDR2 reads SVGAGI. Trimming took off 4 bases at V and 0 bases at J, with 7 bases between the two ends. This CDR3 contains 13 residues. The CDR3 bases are TGTGCCAGCAGTTCAGGTCCCTCCTACGAGCAGTACTTC. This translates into CASSSGPSYEQYF.

CDR3: CASSQGSGTDQETQYF. CDR3 bases: TGTGCCAGCAGCCAGGGGTCCGGGACAGACCAAGAGACCCAGTACTTC. This rearrangement joins TRBV4-2 to TRBJ2-5; 7 bases are a match to TRBD1. The CDR3 runs 16 residues. V trimming: 3 bases; J trimming: 0 bases; junction bases outside the gene matches: 7. In germline, CDR1 is LGHNA, CDR2 YNFKEQ.

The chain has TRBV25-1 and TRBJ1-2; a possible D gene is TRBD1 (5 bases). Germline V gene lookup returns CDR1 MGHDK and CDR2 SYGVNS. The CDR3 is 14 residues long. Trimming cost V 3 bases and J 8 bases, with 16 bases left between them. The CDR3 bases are TGTGCCAGCAGTGATATTTTGGGGCCTCACGGCTACACCTTC. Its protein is CASSDILGPHGYTF.

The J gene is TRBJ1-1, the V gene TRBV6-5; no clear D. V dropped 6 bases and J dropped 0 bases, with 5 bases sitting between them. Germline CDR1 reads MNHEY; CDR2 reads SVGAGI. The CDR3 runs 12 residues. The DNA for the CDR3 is TGTGCCAGCAGCAGAATGAACACTGAAGCTTTCTTT. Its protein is CASSRMNTEAFF.

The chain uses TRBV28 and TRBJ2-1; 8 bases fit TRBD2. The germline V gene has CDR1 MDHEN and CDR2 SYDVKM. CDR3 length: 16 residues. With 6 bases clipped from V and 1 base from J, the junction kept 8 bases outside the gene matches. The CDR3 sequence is CASSSPTSGSYNEQFF. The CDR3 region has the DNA TGTGCCAGCAGCTCTCCCACTAGCGGATCCTACAATGAGCAGTTCTTC.

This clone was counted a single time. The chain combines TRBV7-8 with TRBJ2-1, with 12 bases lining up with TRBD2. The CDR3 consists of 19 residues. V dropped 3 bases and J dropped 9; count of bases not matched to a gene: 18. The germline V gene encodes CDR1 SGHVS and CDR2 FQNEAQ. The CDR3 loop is CASSFSWSGLAGGEGEQFF. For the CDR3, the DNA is TGTGCCAGCAGCTTTTCTTGGAGTGGTCTAGCGGGGGGGGAAGGTGAGCAGTTCTTC.